This passage covers 28 T cell receptor beta chains from one sample sequenced in a study of breast tumors, draining lymph nodes, adjacent tissues. Breast cancer patients provided tissue from their axillary draining lymph nodes. Each CDR3 protein is one row after TCRdb ran MiXCR on the multiplex PCR reads. The sample has 150,000 to 200,000 distinct CDR3 sequences; 30% to 40% are singletons. The sample consisted of axillary lymph node tissue. These receptors were obtained from a female donor with breast cancer. Some clones in this sample may be carry-over from other donors' samples.

In this sample, this clonotype turned up a few times. This sequence may be a read error, since a much larger clone differs from it by one base. The chain uses TRBV20-1 and TRBJ2-1, with D hard to call. This CDR3 region has 12 residues. Germline lookup yields CDR1 DFQATT and CDR2 SNEGSKA (reference sequence). The CDR3 DNA is TGCAGTGCTAGAGGCGGTTACAATGAGCCGTTCTTC. Encoded protein: CSARGGYNEPFF.

For this clonotype: This clone may be a read error of a much larger clone one base away. Written as DNA, the CDR3 is TGTGCCAGCAGTTACGCCGGGAATGAGCAGTTCTTC. Translating gives CASSYAGNEQFF. The V and J genes are TRBV6-6 and TRBJ2-1; D unclear. Germline CDR1 reads MNHNY; CDR2 reads SVGAGI (reference sequence). This CDR3 has 12 amino acids. With 2 bases removed from V and 7 bases from J, the gap between germline ends came to 6 bases.

In regard to this clonotype: A much larger clonotype is one base distant, so this may be a read error. The chain combines TRBV9 with TRBJ1-5; D perhaps matches TRBD1 (6 bases). V was shortened by 3 bases and J by 5 bases, with 12 bases between the two germline ends. Per germline, CDR1 SGDLS and CDR2 YYNGEE. The CDR3 spans 14 residues. The CDR3 DNA sequence: TGTGCCAGCAGCGAGAGGGGGTCTGATCAGCCCCAGCATTTT. This translates into CASSERGSDQPQHF.

The table lists this clonotype with many counts. This chain uses TRBV20-1 with TRBJ2-4, with TRBD2 identical over 7 bases. The germline gives CDR1 DFQATT, CDR2 SNEGSKA (reference sequence). There are 12 residues in the CDR3. With V trimmed by 7 bases and J by 7 bases, 7 bases remained unmatched. Written as DNA, the CDR3 is TGCAGTGAAAGCGGGGCGAGGAACATTCAGTACTTC. Encoded protein: CSESGARNIQYF.

As concerns this clonotype: This may be a read error, as it is one base from a much larger clone. This chain links TRBV20-1 with TRBJ2-1; the D gene is possibly TRBD2 (6 bases). Germline V gives CDR1 DFQATT, CDR2 SNEGSKA (reference sequence). The CDR3 extends over 13 amino acids. The CDR3 spells CSASSGEHNEQLF. In DNA, the CDR3 is TGCAGTGCTAGTTCGGGGGAACACAATGAGCAGCTCTTC.

This clonotype was seen ten or more times. The chain carries TRBV5-8 and TRBJ2-1; TRBD2 aligns across 9 bases. With 6 bases clipped from V and 2 bases from J, the junction kept 6 bases outside the gene matches. Germline CDR1 is SGHTS and CDR2 is YDEGEE. CDR3 length: 15 amino acids. The CDR3 DNA follows: TGTGCCAGCACCACCGGGACTAGCCCCTACAATGAGCAGTTCTTC. Translated, it gives CASTTGTSPYNEQFF.

Ten or more counts support this clonotype. This chain connects TRBV28 to TRBJ1-3, with TRBD1 as a possible D gene (6 bases). Trimming cost V 3 bases and J 6 bases, with 15 bases left between them. The germline gives CDR1 MDHEN, CDR2 SYDVKM. The CDR3 consists of 15 residues. The CDR3 nucleotides are TGTGCCAGCAGTTTGAGGGGACACCCCCTAAACACCATATATTTT. Its protein product is CASSLRGHPLNTIYF.

In its sample, this clonotype was seen once. The J gene is TRBJ1-4, the V gene TRBV19; 10 positions match TRBD1. Trimming removed 5 bases from V and 7 bases from J; junction bases left unmatched: 10. Looked up from germline, CDR1 is LNHDA and CDR2 is SQIVND (reference sequence). CDR3 length equals 16 residues. Written as DNA, the CDR3 is TGTGCCAGTAGTTCCCTTGGACAGGGGGGGACTGAAAAACTGTTTTTT. This gives the protein CASSSLGQGGTEKLFF.

The rearrangement uses TRBV20-1 and TRBJ2-1, with a possible D match to TRBD2 (7 bases). This CDR3 comprises 12 residues. The V gene lost 4 bases and the J gene lost 5 bases, with 9 bases spanning the gap. Germline lookup yields CDR1 DFQATT and CDR2 SNEGSKA (reference sequence). CDR3 sequence: CSAKGGNNEQFF. As DNA, the CDR3 is TGCAGTGCTAAGGGGGGGAACAATGAGCAGTTCTTC.

Notes on this clonotype: A much larger clone lies a single base off, so this may be a read error. This chain joins TRBV5-1 and TRBJ1-3, with TRBD1 matching over 7 bases. Germline V CDR1 and CDR2: SGHRS, YFSETQ. The CDR3 runs 14 residues. With 4 bases clipped from V and 7 bases from J, the junction kept 8 bases outside the gene matches. The CDR3 sequence is CASSPIQGGNTIYF. The CDR3 nucleotides read TGCGCCAGCAGCCCGATCCAGGGGGGGAACACCATATATTTT.

This clonotype was detected many times. This chain joins TRBV7-9 and TRBJ2-1; D gene ambiguous. The CDR3 totals 15 residues. Germline CDR1 reads SEHNR; CDR2 reads FQNEAQ (reference sequence). Trimming stripped 5 bases from V and 5 bases from J, with 16 bases between. CDR3 coding DNA: TGTGCCAGCAGCCCTGTGACCCCGAGCAACAATGAGCAGTTCTTC. This translates into CASSPVTPSNNEQFF.

This clonotype was picked up many times. The V and J genes are TRBV7-6 and TRBJ1-2; no reliable D call. The V and J ends lost 4 bases and 2 bases respectively, with 23 bases between them. Per the germline V gene, CDR1 is SGHVS and CDR2 is FNYEAQ. The CDR3 is 18 amino acids. CDR3 amino acids: CASSSSAGGGWLNYGYTF. The CDR3 DNA reads as TGTGCCAGCAGCTCATCGGCAGGTGGAGGGTGGTTAAACTATGGCTACACCTTC.

Worth noting for this clonotype: The germline gene is not matched at one end of the junction; a read error may be the cause. J is TRBJ1-1 and V is TRBV6-6; 7 bases line up with TRBD1. The CDR3 length is 14 residues. CDR1 and CDR2 (germline): MNHNY, SVGAGI (reference sequence). The DNA for the CDR3 is TGTGCCAGCCTGTTGAACAGGGGAGGGACTGCAGCTTTCTTT. This sequence encodes CASLLNRGGTAAFF.

The chain has TRBV7-2 and TRBJ2-7; 7 positions agree with TRBD1. This CDR3 is 16 amino acids long. Unmatched junction bases numbered 8, after V lost 3 bases and J lost 0 bases. The germline V gene encodes CDR1 SGHTA and CDR2 FQGNSA. CDR3 residues: CASSFQTGINSYEQYF. CDR3 bases: TGTGCCAGCAGCTTCCAGACAGGGATTAACTCCTACGAGCAGTACTTC.

This clonotype was seen many times. The chain employs TRBV5-5 and TRBJ2-1; 11 nucleotides match TRBD1. Trimming took 3 bases from V and 5 from J; bases not matched to a gene: 1. Germline V gene data show CDR1 as SGHKS and CDR2 as YYEKEE (reference sequence). The CDR3 loop spans 14 amino acids. CDR3 DNA: TGTGCCAGCAGCTGGGACAGGGGGGACAATGAGCAGTTCTTC. Its translation is CASSWDRGDNEQFF.

This clonotype was observed many times. The rearrangement joins TRBV7-9 to TRBJ2-1; D gene uncertain. Germline V gene data show CDR1 as SEHNR and CDR2 as FQNEAQ (reference sequence). V was shortened by 3 bases and J by 5 bases, with 11 bases between the two germline ends. This CDR3 spans 14 amino acids. In nucleotides, the CDR3 is TGTGCCAGCAGCTTCATGAGTACTCACAATGAGCAGTTCTTC. Residues: CASSFMSTHNEQFF.

The chain carries TRBV18 and TRBJ1-2; a weak D match, TRBD1 (5 bases). The CDR3 has 12 residues. CDR1 and CDR2 from the germline V gene are KGHSH and LQKENI. The V and J ends lost 3 bases and 12 bases respectively, with 14 bases between them. The CDR3 region is CASSPATGGNTF. The CDR3 DNA reads TGTGCCAGCTCACCGGCCACAGGTGGAAACACCTTC.

This clonotype has only a few counts. This clone may be a read error of a much larger clone one base away. The chain recombines TRBV2 with TRBJ1-2; no firm D call. CDR1 is SNHLY and CDR2 is FYNNEI in the germline V gene. The CDR3 is made up of 11 amino acids. CDR3 nucleotides: TGTGCCAGCAAAAGGGCGTATGGCCACACCTTC. This gives the protein CASKRAYGHTF.

This clonotype was observed a few times. The V and J genes are TRBV28 and TRBJ2-2; D perhaps matches TRBD2 (6 bases). V shed 7 bases and J shed 12 bases, with 18 bases lying between them. The CDR3 length is 13 residues. The germline gives CDR1 MDHEN, CDR2 SYDVKM. CDR3 amino acids: CASTPGTPWKLFF. The CDR3 coding sequence is TGTGCCAGCACCCCAGGGACTCCCTGGAAGCTGTTTTTT.

This chain links TRBV7-2 with TRBJ1-4; a weak D match, TRBD1 (5 bases). The V and J ends lost 3 bases and 8 bases respectively, with 25 bases between them. The germline CDR1 and CDR2 sequences are SGHTA and FQGNSA. There are 18 residues in the CDR3. CDR3 protein: CASSFGTSGSRKYEKLFF. CDR3 DNA sequence: TGTGCCAGCAGCTTTGGGACTAGCGGGAGCCGGAAGTACGAAAAACTGTTTTTT.

This clonotype was counted ten times or more. The chain employs TRBV6-1 and TRBJ1-4, with D unclear. The CDR3 extends over 13 amino acids. Trimming stripped 4 bases from V and 4 bases from J, with 7 bases between. The germline V gene has CDR1 MNHNS and CDR2 SASEGT. This CDR3 is CASSVQLNEKLFF. CDR3 sequence (DNA): TGTGCCAGCAGTGTACAGCTTAATGAAAAACTGTTTTTT.

This clonotype came up many times. The chain combines TRBV6-5 with TRBJ1-3; weak D call: TRBD1 (6 bases). Trimming stripped 1 base from V and 7 bases from J, with 8 bases between. CDR3 length equals 13 residues. CDR1 and CDR2 from the germline V gene are MNHEY and SVGAGI. The CDR3 spells CASSYFQGNTIYF. CDR3 sequence (DNA): TGTGCCAGCAGTTACTTTCAGGGGAACACCATATATTTT.

This clonotype came up many times. This chain joins TRBV7-9 and TRBJ1-2; 10 nucleotides align to TRBD1. Germline loops: CDR1 SEHNR, CDR2 FQNEAQ (reference sequence). The CDR3 loop spans 15 amino acids. V shed 2 bases and J 7 bases; nucleotides not matched to a gene: 7. In DNA form, the CDR3 reads TGTGCCAGCAGCTTATCCGGGACAGGGGAGGGTGGCTACACCTTC. It translates to CASSLSGTGEGGYTF.

The chain links TRBV10-3 to TRBJ2-3; TRBD2 aligns across 12 bases. The CDR3 is 18 amino acids. Per the germline V gene, CDR1 is ENHRY and CDR2 is SYGVKD. CDR3 protein: CASRFRLAGGPGTDTQYF. CDR3 DNA: TGTGCATCGCGGTTTCGGCTAGCGGGGGGGCCTGGCACAGATACGCAGTATTTT.

A word on this clonotype: Since a much larger clone is just one base distant, this may be a read error. The rearrangement joins TRBV20-1 to TRBJ1-5; D may be TRBD1 (6 bases). The CDR3 consists of 17 residues. The V end was cut by 3 bases, the J end by 4 bases, with 22 bases between. CDR1 is DFQATT and CDR2 is SNEGSKA in the germline V gene (reference sequence). The DNA for the CDR3 is TGCAGTGCTAGTCACGTCGGTCGACAGGCACAAAATCAGCCCCAGCATTTT. As protein: CSASHVGRQAQNQPQHF.

Note on this clonotype: This could be a read error, since a much larger clone is one nucleotide away. This chain joins TRBV11-2 and TRBJ2-2, with D maybe TRBD2 (5 bases). The CDR3 consists of 13 residues. Looked up from germline, CDR1 is SGHAT and CDR2 is FQNNGV. CDR3 nucleotides: TGTGCCAGCAAAAAGGCTAGCACCGGGGAGCTGCTTTTT. Its translation: CASKKASTGELLF.

Remarks on this clonotype: The limits of the CDR3 on the DNA are not certain, so only TCRdb's listed CDR3 is given. This sequence joins TRBV2 and TRBJ2-5; the D call in the table, TRBD1, was not verified against the DNA. Germline CDR1 and CDR2: SNHLY and FYNNEI. The CDR3 length equals 22 residues, ends included. This chain's CDR3 is CASSELENTEAFFGQTQETQYF.

The chain carries TRBV20-1 and TRBJ1-1, with D uncertain. Germline V gene data show CDR1 as DFQATT and CDR2 as SNEGSKA (reference sequence). CDR3 length: 10 residues. V lost 6 bases to trimming and J lost 3 bases, with 5 bases between them. CDR3 sequence reads: CSALDTEAFF. The CDR3 DNA sequence: TGCAGTGCACTAGACACTGAAGCTTTCTTT.